The 9 T cell receptor beta chains below were found in one sample sequenced in a study of Graves' ophthalmopathy and Graves' hyperthyroidism. Amplification from RNA transcripts yielded the TCR beta CDR3 regions. The authors performed first-round RT-PCR with HTBI primers and then a second-round multiplex PCR. TCRdb independently ran MiXCR on the multiplex PCR reads; one entry per CDR3 protein. The sample holds around 520,000 distinct CDR3 sequences, under 40% seen once. Sequencing was carried out using peripheral blood or thyroid tissue (not recorded which). The receptors stem from an adult man with Graves' hyperthyroidism.

Notes on this clonotype: One base away lies a much larger clone, so this may be a sequencing read error. This chain connects TRBV24-1 to TRBJ2-7, with 7 bases identical to TRBD1. From germline, CDR1 is KGHDR and CDR2 SFDVKD. V was pared by 7 bases and J by 1 base, with 9 bases of the junction left unmatched. This CDR3 has 15 amino acids. CDR3 DNA sequence: TGTGCCACCAGCACCTACGACAGGGCGTCCTACGAGCAGTACTTC. Its translation is CATSTYDRASYEQYF.

As regards this clonotype: Here the CDR3 omits its conserved ending phenylalanine or tryptophan, so a read error is the likely source. Because the CDR3's place on the DNA is in doubt, the DNA is left out and the CDR3 is given as listed by TCRdb. The chain links TRBV13 to TRBJ2-7. Per germline, CDR1 PRHDT and CDR2 FYEKMQ (reference sequence). The length of the CDR3 is 10 amino acids, counting both ends. The CDR3 loop reads CASSLTPRSS.

This clonotype appeared many times. CDR3 coding DNA: TGTGCCAGCAGCTTATTCCTCCCACAGGGGGTTGGGGCCAACGTCCTGACTTTC. Translation gives CASSLFLPQGVGANVLTF. The V call is TRBV7-8, the J call TRBJ2-6; 8 positions agree with TRBD1. The length of the CDR3 is 18 residues. Germline trimming cut 2 bases from V and 3 bases from J; bases unmatched to any gene: 9. The germline V gene has CDR1 SGHVS and CDR2 FQNEAQ.

This clonotype was seen many times. The J gene is TRBJ2-5, the V gene TRBV25-1; D call uncertain. Trimming left V 0 bases short and J 2 bases short, with 16 bases between. Per the germline V gene, CDR1 is MGHDK and CDR2 is SYGVNS. The CDR3 extends over 17 amino acids. The CDR3 nucleotides read TGTGCCAGCAGTGAATATTATTCCCAGGTTCCACAAGAGACCCAGTACTTC. Translated: CASSEYYSQVPQETQYF.

The chain combines TRBV29-1 with TRBJ1-1; 9 bases line up with TRBD1. The V gene end was trimmed by 4 bases and the J gene end by 10 bases; junction bases not matched to a gene: 4. Germline loops: CDR1 SQVTM, CDR2 ANQGSEA. The CDR3 contains 11 residues. CDR3 loop: CSVGTGEGAFF. For the CDR3, the DNA is TGCAGCGTTGGGACAGGGGAGGGAGCTTTCTTT.

The chain carries TRBV20-1 and TRBJ2-7, with 9 bases that match TRBD2. TRBJ2-1 matches the DNA end more closely, so the J call is doubtful. This CDR3 spans 16 amino acids. Germline values: CDR1 DFQATT, CDR2 SNEGSKA (reference sequence). The CDR3 DNA sequence: TGCAGTGCCCCCGACCCCGAGCGGGAGGTGAACAATGAGCAGTTCTTC. Protein: CSAPDPEREVNNEQFF.

The sample holds many counts of this clonotype. The chain uses TRBV15 and TRBJ1-4; D is unresolved. Germline values: CDR1 LNHNV, CDR2 YYDKDF (reference sequence). Trimming removed 1 base at V and 4 bases at J, with 10 bases between. The CDR3 sequence is 15 residues long. CDR3 DNA sequence: TGTGCCACCAGCAGAGGTATGCAGAATAATGAAAAACTGTTTTTT. Protein product: CATSRGMQNNEKLFF.

This clonotype was detected a few times. The V call is TRBV29-1, the J call TRBJ1-2; 7 bases match TRBD1. With 8 bases clipped from V and 6 bases from J, the junction kept 12 bases outside the gene matches. The germline CDR1 and CDR2 sequences are SQVTM and ANQGSEA. CDR3 length: 13 residues. CDR3 protein: CSLGATGLDGYTF. In DNA, the CDR3 is TGCAGCTTAGGGGCGACAGGGCTGGATGGCTACACCTTC.

The J gene is TRBJ1-1, the V gene TRBV20-1; a weak D match, TRBD1 (5 bases). CDR1 is DFQATT and CDR2 is SNEGSKA in the germline V gene (reference sequence). V gave up 5 bases and J gave up 2 bases, with 12 bases separating them. This CDR3 is 13 amino acids long. Here the CDR3 DNA reads TGCAGTGCTGGGGACGGAATTAACACTGAAGCTTTCTTT. This sequence encodes CSAGDGINTEAFF.